One T cell receptor beta chain is described in this entry. Antigen specificity is unknown. Regions amplified from RNA transcripts were the TCR beta CDR3 regions. The HTBI primer set was used in a first-round RT-PCR of the TCR CDR3. Via MiXCR, TCRdb re-called the multiplex PCR reads, giving one row per CDR3 protein. The data show around 290,000 distinct CDR3 sequences, about an eighth seen once. The sample originates from a study of T cells in Graves' hyperthyroidism and ophthalmopathy. Whole-study context: Peripheral blood was collected at initial diagnosis, before any treatment. General study points: Clonotypes that were expanded in thyroid above 0.001 mostly appeared in blood too.

Hyperthyroidism had been newly diagnosed in patients aged 18 to 65, and its duration was under 2 months. Pregnant or lactating patients were excluded, as were those with uncontrolled infection or other autoimmune disease. The TCR comes from a woman aged 25 to 45 with Graves' hyperthyroidism that later progressed to Graves' ophthalmopathy. The sequencing sample was made of blood.

CDR3 bases: TGTGCCAGTAGTATACCTCGGATGCGTGGGGGAGATCCCCACAATGAGCAGTTCTTC. It is translated as CASSIPRMRGGDPHNEQFF. The J gene is TRBJ2-1, the V gene TRBV19; D may correspond to TRBD1 or TRBD2 (5 bases each). CDR1 and CDR2 (germline): LNHDA, SQIVND (reference sequence). The CDR3 has 19 amino acids. V dropped 2 bases and J dropped 5 bases, with 25 bases sitting between them. Using reference TRBV19 and TRBJ2-1 for the parts outside the CDR3, the full variable domain is DGGITQSPKYLFRKEGQNVTLSCEQNLNHDAMYWYRQDPGQGLRLIYYSQIVNDFQKGDIAEGYSVSREKKESFPLTVTSAQKNPTAFYLCASSIPRMRGGDPHNEQFFGPGTRLTVL.